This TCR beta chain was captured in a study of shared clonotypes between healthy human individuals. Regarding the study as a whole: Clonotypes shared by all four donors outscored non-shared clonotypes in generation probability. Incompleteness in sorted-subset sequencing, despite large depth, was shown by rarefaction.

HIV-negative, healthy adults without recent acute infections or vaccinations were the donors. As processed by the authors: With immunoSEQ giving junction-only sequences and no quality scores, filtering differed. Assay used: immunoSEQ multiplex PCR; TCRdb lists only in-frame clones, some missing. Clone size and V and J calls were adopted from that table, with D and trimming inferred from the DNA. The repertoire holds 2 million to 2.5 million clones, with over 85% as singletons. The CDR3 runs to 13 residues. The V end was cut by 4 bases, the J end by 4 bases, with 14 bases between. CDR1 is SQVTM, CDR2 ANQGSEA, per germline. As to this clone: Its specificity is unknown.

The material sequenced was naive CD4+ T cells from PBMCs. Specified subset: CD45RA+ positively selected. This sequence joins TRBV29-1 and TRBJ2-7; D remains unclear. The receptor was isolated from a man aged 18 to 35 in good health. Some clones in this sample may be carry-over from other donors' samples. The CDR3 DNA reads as TGCAGCGTTGCCGGTAGTCTCACATACGAGCAGTACTTC. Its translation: CSVAGSLTYEQYF.